These T cell receptor beta chains were read from a single sample in a study of cytomegalovirus exposure and HLA in healthy donors. Sequencing was performed with immunoSEQ multiplex PCR; in TCRdb, only in-frame clones are kept and a portion is missing. The sample has approximately 150,000 clones, roughly 65% seen once. The sample taken for sequencing was PBMCs. The receptor set was obtained from a young man in good health and CMV-seropositive. CDR3s leave out the opening cysteine and the closing phenylalanine or tryptophan. The D gene is left open where the match is weak. Clone sizes are given selectively: once, few, many, or a class where the clone is expanded.

v_gene	d_gene	j_gene	abundance	CDR3aa
TRBV27	-	TRBJ1-1	-	ASRFAPSHRGGFNTEAF
TRBV10-1	TRBD1	TRBJ1-2	many	ASSPLTGGEGYT
TRBV5-1	-	TRBJ1-2	-	ASSLALTEGDYGYT
TRBV11-3	-	TRBJ2-5	once	ASSSPPGETQY
TRBV11-2	-	TRBJ2-5	once	ASSLESGVETQY
TRBV7-8	TRBD2	TRBJ2-3	-	ASSFSGRAADTQY
TRBV6-1	-	TRBJ1-1	few	ASSQREAGRTEAF
TRBV19	TRBD1	TRBJ1-2	-	ASSIWGTGGHYGYT
TRBV25-1	-	TRBJ1-1	-	ASSEWGRGNTEAF
TRBV27	-	TRBJ1-2	-	ASRQGGGYT
TRBV9	TRBD1	TRBJ1-1	-	ASSAGQENTEAF
TRBV7-9	TRBD1	TRBJ2-2	-	ASSIRQGTTGELF
TRBV4-1	-	TRBJ1-3	few	ASSPRGGGEENTIY
TRBV2	TRBD1	TRBJ1-5	few	ASSRTGASNQPQH
TRBV13	TRBD2	TRBJ2-1	-	ASSSAITSGRAYEQF
TRBV6-1	-	TRBJ1-5	few	ASNRLGASNQPQH
TRBV5-6	TRBD1	TRBJ1-4	-	ASSFLSGQGGLELF
TRBV19	-	TRBJ2-1	-	ASSPGGFEQF
TRBV7-9	-	TRBJ1-4	few	ASSSGESRLF
TRBV5-8	TRBD1	TRBJ2-6	-	ASSFPGQVISGANVLT
TRBV4-2	TRBD1	TRBJ1-5	-	ASSQLQGRSQPQH
TRBV11-2	-	TRBJ1-1	few	ASSLNGQMNTEAF
TRBV25-1	TRBD2	TRBJ2-3	-	ASRGLAGVRGTDTQY
TRBV5-6	TRBD1	TRBJ2-5	-	ASSGSLQGAAETQY
TRBV29-1	TRBD2	TRBJ2-1	-	SVAEWEGIRGSSYNEQF
TRBV6-1	TRBD2	TRBJ2-3	-	ASRTGGTKDTQY
TRBV9	-	TRBJ1-2	few	ASSATGNLGYGYT
TRBV6-1	TRBD2	TRBJ2-3	few	ASSGLAGEADTQY
TRBV4-2	TRBD2	TRBJ2-5	-	ASSQVLAAQETQY
TRBV5-1	TRBD1	TRBJ1-1	-	ASSSETGTGNTEAF
TRBV5-1	-	TRBJ1-4	few	ASSLDGTPNEKLF
TRBV7-8	-	TRBJ1-1	-	ASSSREIEAF
TRBV7-9	TRBD1	TRBJ1-2	-	ASSLEQGARRGYT
TRBV19	TRBD1	TRBJ1-5	-	ASSIQLHQSGQGSGNQPQH
TRBV9	-	TRBJ1-5	-	ASSVGTVHQPQH
TRBV6-1	-	TRBJ1-5	few	AIPGDREQPQH
TRBV30	TRBD1	TRBJ1-2	-	AWRGQGAYGYT
TRBV5-4	-	TRBJ2-5	-	ASSLALLGETQY
TRBV7-8	TRBD1	TRBJ2-2	-	ASSLRGLGGELF
TRBV6-1	-	TRBJ1-5	-	ASAWGGSNQPQH